The clone carrying this T cell receptor (beta chain) is categorized as medium-sized (0.01 to 0.1%). The V gene's germline CDR1 is MNHEY and CDR2 SMNVEV (reference sequence). V was clipped by 3 bases and J by 2 bases, with 8 bases between them. CDR3 length: 15 amino acids. The method was immunoSEQ multiplex PCR; TCRdb's version includes in-frame clones alone and lacks a portion of them. The sample yields roughly 20,000 clones, over 60% seen once. The treatment was: randomized to nivolumab then ipilimumab (arm A) or the reverse (arm B). The data belong to a study of sequential checkpoint blockade in melanoma.

The material was CD8+ T cells sorted from blood (inferred from file names), obtained from a patient given nivolumab and ipilimumab in sequence. The clonotype was recovered from a human donor with melanoma. This sequence joins TRBV27 and TRBJ2-6; D is uncertain. The CDR3 loop is CASSFSGTGANVLTF. The CDR3 DNA is TGTGCCAGCAGTTTCTCTGGCACTGGGGCCAACGTCCTGACTTTC.